These T cell receptor beta chains were read from a single sample in a study of cytotoxic CD8 clonotypes in ibrutinib-treated CLL. Sequenced by immunoSEQ multiplex PCR; TCRdb stores in-frame clones only, minus some. Among 250,000 or so clones listed, under 80% were seen once. This sample comprised PBMCs, obtained after 24 months of ibrutinib treatment. Receptor source: a human donor with chronic lymphocytic leukemia. Each CDR3 is given with its conserved first and last residue. Fields, in order: D gene, V gene, J gene, clone size, CDR3 protein, CDR3 DNA. D genes are given only for firm matches. The listing skips clone size in some rows; elsewhere it reads once, few, many or a size class.

>.|TRBV29-1|TRBJ1-2|.
CSVERPDGYTF
TGCAGCGTTGAAAGGCCGGACGGCTACACCTTC
>.|TRBV28|TRBJ2-3|few
CASSGRRGYTDTQYF
TGTGCCAGCAGCGGACGACGCGGTTACACAGATACGCAGTATTTT
>.|TRBV20-1|TRBJ2-1|few
CSARDNEQFF
TGCAGTGCTAGGGACAATGAGCAGTTCTTC
>.|TRBV9|TRBJ2-1|.
CASSVEERSNEQFF
TGTGCCAGCAGCGTAGAAGAACGGTCCAATGAGCAGTTCTTC
>TRBD1|TRBV28|TRBJ1-5|.
CASSFGGTGDQPQHF
TGTGCCAGCAGTTTCGGTGGGACAGGGGACCAGCCCCAGCATTTT
>TRBD2|TRBV19|TRBJ2-1|.
CASSSPRRENGEQFF
TGTGCCAGTAGTAGCCCCCGGCGGGAGAATGGGGAGCAGTTCTTC
>TRBD1|TRBV5-1|TRBJ1-1|.
CASSLAGPGTENTEAFF
TGCGCCAGCAGCTTGGCGGGACCCGGGACAGAGAACACTGAAGCTTTCTTT
>TRBD1|TRBV7-9|TRBJ2-6|.
CASSLGGGGPGANVLTF
TGTGCCAGCAGCTTAGGAGGGGGCGGCCCTGGGGCCAACGTCCTGACTTTC
>TRBD1|TRBV6-5|TRBJ2-7|.
CASSPRGKWEQYF
TGTGCCAGCAGTCCCAGGGGGAAATGGGAGCAGTACTTC
>.|TRBV5-1|TRBJ2-1|.
CASSLAESNYNEQFF
TGCGCCAGCAGCTTGGCCGAATCCAACTACAATGAGCAGTTCTTC
>.|TRBV29-1|TRBJ1-2|.
CSVSSVNYGYTF
TGCAGCGTTTCTTCCGTCAACTATGGCTACACCTTC
>.|TRBV29-1|TRBJ1-4|few
CSVLVGLGNEKLFF
TGCAGCGTTTTAGTGGGACTGGGGAATGAAAAACTGTTTTTT
>TRBD1|TRBV2|TRBJ1-3|.
CASKQGAENTIYF
TGTGCCAGCAAACAGGGGGCAGAAAACACCATATATTTT
>.|TRBV9|TRBJ2-7|.
CASSVGDTGLKQYF
TGTGCCAGCAGCGTAGGGGACACGGGGTTAAAGCAGTACTTC
>TRBD1|TRBV28|TRBJ1-1|.
CASSLGDRATEAFF
TGTGCCAGCAGTTTAGGAGACAGGGCCACTGAAGCTTTCTTT
>.|TRBV18|TRBJ2-7|.
CASSPGEYEQYF
TGTGCCAGCTCCCCGGGGGAGTACGAGCAGTACTTC
>.|TRBV15|TRBJ1-5|.
CATSRYRDTSNQPQHF
TGTGCCACCAGCAGATACCGGGACACTAGCAATCAGCCCCAGCATTTT
>.|TRBV7-3|TRBJ1-1|few
CASSLEGGNTEAFF
TGTGCCAGCAGCTTAGAGGGCGGGAACACTGAAGCTTTCTTT
>TRBD2|TRBV9|TRBJ2-5|few
CASSLGTSGTPLETQYF
TGTGCCAGCAGCCTTGGGACTAGCGGGACTCCGTTGGAGACCCAGTACTTC
>.|TRBV5-6|TRBJ2-5|.
CASSSGQQETQYF
TGTGCCAGCAGCTCTGGACAGCAAGAGACCCAGTACTTC
>TRBD1|TRBV6-5|TRBJ2-5|.
CASSSPGTGAVETQYF
TGTGCCAGCAGTTCCCCCGGGACAGGGGCAGTTGAGACCCAGTACTTC
>.|TRBV2|TRBJ1-5|few
CASSEALQGNQPQHF
TGTGCCAGCAGTGAAGCGCTTCAAGGGAATCAGCCCCAGCATTTT
>TRBD1|TRBV10-3|TRBJ2-4|few
CAASTDRLNIQYF
TGTGCCGCCTCCACGGACAGGCTGAACATTCAGTACTTC
>.|TRBV27|TRBJ2-3|few
CASRRPTDTQYF
TGTGCCAGCAGGAGACCCACAGATACGCAGTATTTT
>.|TRBV9|TRBJ2-7|.
CASSVTRTWAFEQYF
TGTGCCAGCAGCGTCACCCGGACCTGGGCCTTCGAGCAGTACTTC
>.|TRBV28|TRBJ2-4|.
CASRPPGNIQYF
TGTGCCAGCAGACCCCCGGGAAACATTCAGTACTTC
>.|TRBV11-1|TRBJ1-1|.
CASREDLGWTEAFF
TGTGCCAGCAGGGAGGACTTGGGGTGGACTGAAGCTTTCTTT
>TRBD2|TRBV30|TRBJ2-5|.
CAWSSGGETQYF
TGTGCCTGGAGTTCGGGAGGGGAGACCCAGTACTTC
>TRBD2|TRBV4-2|TRBJ2-1|.
CASSQIVAGGEQFF
TGTGCCAGCAGCCAGATTGTAGCGGGAGGAGAGCAGTTCTTC
>.|TRBV7-9|TRBJ1-1|.
CASSIQGNTEAFF
TGTGCCAGCAGCATACAGGGAAACACTGAAGCTTTCTTT
>.|TRBV5-1|TRBJ2-5|.
CASSLDRETQYF
TGCGCCAGCAGCTTGGATCGGGAGACCCAGTACTTC
>.|TRBV7-3|TRBJ2-5|.
CASSRDRQETQYF
TGTGCCAGCAGCCGTGACAGGCAAGAGACCCAGTACTTC
>TRBD1|TRBV7-9|TRBJ2-1|.
CASSAGTGANEQFF
TGTGCCAGCAGCGCCGGGACAGGGGCCAATGAGCAGTTCTTC
>TRBD1|TRBV7-8|TRBJ2-1|.
CASSFRGQGTNEQFF
TGTGCCAGCAGCTTTAGGGGACAGGGCACCAATGAGCAGTTCTTC
>.|TRBV29-1|TRBJ1-5|.
CSVAWGYNQPQHF
TGCAGCGTTGCTTGGGGATACAATCAGCCCCAGCATTTT
>.|TRBV6-5|TRBJ2-7|.
CASSLQGNSYEQYF
TGTGCCAGCAGTTTGCAGGGAAACTCCTACGAGCAGTACTTC
>.|TRBV5-3|TRBJ1-2|.
CARSLRGGHGNTF
TGTGCCAGAAGCCTGAGGGGGGGTCATGGCAACACCTTC
>.|TRBV7-7|TRBJ2-1|.
CASSFRPADEQFF
TGTGCTAGCAGCTTCCGACCCGCTGATGAGCAGTTCTTC
>TRBD2|TRBV7-3|TRBJ2-7|.
CASSLISGSGYEQYF
TGTGCCAGCAGCTTAATTAGCGGGAGTGGTTACGAGCAGTACTTC
>.|TRBV19|TRBJ2-4|.
CASSPPVAAVLAKNIQYF
TGTGCCAGTAGTCCACCGGTAGCAGCCGTTCTAGCCAAAAACATTCAGTACTTC
>.|TRBV4-2|TRBJ1-2|.
CASSQVGGDGYTF
TGTGCCAGCAGCCAAGTGGGGGGCGATGGCTACACCTTC